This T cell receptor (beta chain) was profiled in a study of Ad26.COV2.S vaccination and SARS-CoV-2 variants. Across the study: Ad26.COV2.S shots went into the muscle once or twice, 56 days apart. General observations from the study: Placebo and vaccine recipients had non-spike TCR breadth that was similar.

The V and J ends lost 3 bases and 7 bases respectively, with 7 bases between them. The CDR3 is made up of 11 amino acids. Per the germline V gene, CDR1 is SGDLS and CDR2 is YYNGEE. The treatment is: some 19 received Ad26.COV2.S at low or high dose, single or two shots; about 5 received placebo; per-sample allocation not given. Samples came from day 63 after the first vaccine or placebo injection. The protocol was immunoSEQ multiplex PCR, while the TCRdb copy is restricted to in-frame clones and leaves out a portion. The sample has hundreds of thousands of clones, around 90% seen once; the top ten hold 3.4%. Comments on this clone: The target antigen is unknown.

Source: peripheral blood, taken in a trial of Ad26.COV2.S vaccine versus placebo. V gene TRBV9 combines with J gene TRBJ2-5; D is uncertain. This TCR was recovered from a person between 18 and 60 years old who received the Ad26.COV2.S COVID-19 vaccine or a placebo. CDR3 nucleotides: TGTGCCAGCAGCGGCAGAGGGACCCAGTACTTC. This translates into CASSGRGTQYF. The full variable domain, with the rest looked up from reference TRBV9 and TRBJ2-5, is DSGVTQTPKHLITATGQRVTLRCSPRSGDLSVYWYQQSLDQGLQFLIQYYNGEERAKGNILERFSAQQFPDLHSELNLSSLELGDSALYFCASSGRGTQYFGPGTRLLVL.